Listed below are T cell receptor beta chains from one sample, sequenced in a study of blood T cell repertoires in COVID-19. Assay used: immunoSEQ multiplex PCR; TCRdb lists only in-frame clones, some missing. The sample records around 310,000 clones, nearly 90% being singletons. The sequenced sample consisted of peripheral blood. All receptors come from a woman aged 40 to 55 with COVID-19, enrolled during active disease. Each CDR3 is given with its conserved first and last residue. D genes are given only for firm matches.

>TRBV5-8|TRBJ1-1|NA|17
CASSLFRGAMRNTEAFF
>TRBV7-6|TRBJ1-1|NA|15
CASSLAGALGTEAFF
>TRBV11-2|TRBJ2-3|TRBD2|17
CASSPRFAGESTDTQYF
>TRBV5-6|TRBJ2-1|TRBD1|15
CASSLNPTGYNEQFF
>TRBV11-2|TRBJ1-2|NA|16
CASSLADWTDLYGYTF
>TRBV28|TRBJ1-2|NA|18
CASSLYRPGRVGGYGYTF
>TRBV27|TRBJ1-5|NA|15
CASSLGGARNQPQHF
>TRBV7-2|TRBJ2-7|TRBD1|13
CASKRQGSYEQYF
>TRBV10-3|TRBJ1-1|TRBD1|15
CAIMVGQGLNTEAFF
>TRBV7-9|TRBJ2-1|TRBD1|19
CASSLVGGVNRGHYNEQFF
>TRBV9|TRBJ2-7|NA|15
CASSPSVTGAYEQYF
>TRBV2|TRBJ2-2|NA|16
CASSEAGARGTGELFF
>TRBV15|TRBJ1-1|TRBD1|13
CATQGFRGTEAFF
>TRBV7-3|TRBJ2-6|NA|16
CASSLPGKAGANVLTF
>TRBV28|TRBJ2-7|NA|12
CASSRAIYEQYF
>TRBV15|TRBJ1-6|NA|19
CATSRTFGDSLGDRSPLHF
>TRBV19|TRBJ1-1|NA|14
CASSILDRNTEAFF
>TRBV6-5|TRBJ1-5|NA|14
CASSKRGGDQPQHF
>TRBV19|TRBJ1-6|NA|16
CASGYVQSSYNSPLHF
>TRBV19|TRBJ1-5|NA|14
CASSSRQPNQPQHF
>TRBV9|TRBJ1-3|NA|15
CASSTLGGSGNTIYF
>TRBV18|TRBJ1-4|NA|15
CASSPDQQGHEKLFF
>TRBV7-3|TRBJ1-1|NA|14
CASSAGGINTEAFF
>TRBV27|TRBJ2-3|TRBD2|15
CASIARASGRDTQYF
>TRBV28|TRBJ2-1|NA|17
CASSSLGQPSSYNEQFF
>TRBV19|TRBJ1-5|TRBD1|16
CASSLMDRGKNQPQHF
>TRBV7-9|TRBJ2-7|TRBD2|18
CASSGGLAGGPSGYEQYF
>TRBV7-2|TRBJ1-2|NA|14
CASSLDTVTYGYTF
>TRBV5-4|TRBJ2-1|TRBD2|15
CASSLMTSGNSEQFF
>TRBV5-8|TRBJ1-5|TRBD1|15
CASSTWTGVGQPQHF
>TRBV5-1|TRBJ1-6|TRBD1|15
CASSLAGQGLSPLHF
>TRBV19|TRBJ1-2|TRBD1|14
CASSIAGTGKGYTF
>TRBV5-4|TRBJ1-2|TRBD1|16
CASSLPGTAINYGYTF
>TRBV29-1|TRBJ1-1|NA|15
CSLSKGAAVNGEAFF
>TRBV6-4|TRBJ2-1|TRBD2|15
CASSDSGSGRGEQFF
>TRBV12-1|TRBJ1-5|NA|18
CASSADTGSGWSNQPQHF
>TRBV15|TRBJ1-1|NA|13
CATSRDPAGEAFF
>TRBV7-2|TRBJ2-3|NA|14
CASSPRGPSDTQYF
>TRBV29-1|TRBJ2-3|TRBD2|14
CSAREYTSTDTQYF
>TRBV7-9|TRBJ2-1|TRBD2|19
CASSSPWTSGGFSYNEQFF
>TRBV30|TRBJ2-1|NA|15
CAWNPGGQLINEQFF
>TRBV18|TRBJ2-7|NA|13
CASSEGLSYEQYF
>TRBV30|TRBJ2-1|NA|12
CAWTTGVGEQFF
>TRBV18|TRBJ2-2|TRBD2|16
CASSLSSGTHTGELFF
>TRBV10-2|TRBJ2-2|TRBD2|13
CASSGLATGELFF
>TRBV12-1|TRBJ2-1|NA|16
CASSFLAGVLYNEQFF
>TRBV9|TRBJ1-3|TRBD1|15
CASSTTGDSGNTIYF
>TRBV9|TRBJ2-1|TRBD1|16
CASSVGDRVFDNEQFF
>TRBV11-2|TRBJ1-2|NA|12
CASSLGEYGYTF
>TRBV20-1|TRBJ2-2|NA|14
CSASARGNTGELFF
>TRBV7-9|TRBJ1-3|TRBD1|17
CASSSQGRGPAGNTIYF
>TRBV30|TRBJ1-3|NA|15
CAWSMDRRSGNTIYF
>TRBV30|TRBJ2-7|TRBD1|12
CAWITGAYEQYF
>TRBV27|TRBJ1-1|NA|13
CASSSGGNTEAFF
>TRBV9|TRBJ1-1|NA|13
CASSVGSGELAFF
>TRBV30|TRBJ2-3|TRBD2|15
CAWQEERDNTDTQYF
>TRBV29-1|TRBJ2-1|NA|17
CSVEDRSRDSSYNEQFF
>TRBV28|TRBJ1-2|NA|13
CASSPPANYGYTF
>TRBV18|TRBJ2-1|NA|15
CASSPQGPGYNEQFF